Listed here is a single T cell receptor beta chain. The antigen remains undetermined. V gave up 6 bases and J gave up 11 bases; unmatched junction bases: 6. The CDR3 is 13 residues long. In germline, CDR1 is LNHDA, CDR2 SQIVND (reference sequence). The data were obtained in a study of cytomegalovirus exposure and HLA in healthy donors. Study findings and constraints: In an earlier analysis, most TCR beta V segments were productive about 87% or about 30% of the time. A later analysis linked a missense DCLRE1C variant to TCR beta V- and J-gene trimming. High specificity and sensitivity for cytomegalovirus status were reported for the classifier.

13 Jbeta primers and 60 Vbeta primers were used for the PCR. Assay: immunoSEQ multiplex PCR; the TCRdb copy retains only in-frame clones and omits some. The sample lists about 120,000 clones; 50% to 80% were seen once. Donors were ostensibly healthy at sampling, although undocumented immune exposures were probable. The sample taken for sequencing was PBMCs. This sequence joins TRBV19 and TRBJ1-5, with 11 positions matching TRBD1. The receptor was isolated from a woman aged 40 to 50 in good health and CMV-seropositive. CDR3 region: CASRGQGAKAQHF. The CDR3 DNA sequence: TGTGCCAGTAGAGGACAGGGGGCCAAGGCCCAGCATTTT.